This T cell receptor (beta chain) was retrieved from a study of OX40 agonist ivuxolimab in advanced cancers. Sequenced by immunoSEQ multiplex PCR; TCRdb stores in-frame clones only, minus some. The table has about 30,000 clones, around nine tenths seen once. The receptor's source is an adult with an advanced solid tumor such as melanoma, head and neck, liver or kidney cancer. This specimen consisted of CD4+ or CD8+ T cells sorted from blood, obtained in a trial of the OX40 agonist ivuxolimab.

The CDR3 DNA is TGTGCCAGCAGTGAAGCGTTTGGGGTTCAGCCCCAGCATTTT. Its translation: CASSEAFGVQPQHF. The chain joins TRBV2 to TRBJ1-5; no reliable D call. The germline gives CDR1 SNHLY, CDR2 FYNNEI. The CDR3 sequence is 14 residues long. The V and J ends lost 0 bases and 6 bases respectively, with 9 bases between them.